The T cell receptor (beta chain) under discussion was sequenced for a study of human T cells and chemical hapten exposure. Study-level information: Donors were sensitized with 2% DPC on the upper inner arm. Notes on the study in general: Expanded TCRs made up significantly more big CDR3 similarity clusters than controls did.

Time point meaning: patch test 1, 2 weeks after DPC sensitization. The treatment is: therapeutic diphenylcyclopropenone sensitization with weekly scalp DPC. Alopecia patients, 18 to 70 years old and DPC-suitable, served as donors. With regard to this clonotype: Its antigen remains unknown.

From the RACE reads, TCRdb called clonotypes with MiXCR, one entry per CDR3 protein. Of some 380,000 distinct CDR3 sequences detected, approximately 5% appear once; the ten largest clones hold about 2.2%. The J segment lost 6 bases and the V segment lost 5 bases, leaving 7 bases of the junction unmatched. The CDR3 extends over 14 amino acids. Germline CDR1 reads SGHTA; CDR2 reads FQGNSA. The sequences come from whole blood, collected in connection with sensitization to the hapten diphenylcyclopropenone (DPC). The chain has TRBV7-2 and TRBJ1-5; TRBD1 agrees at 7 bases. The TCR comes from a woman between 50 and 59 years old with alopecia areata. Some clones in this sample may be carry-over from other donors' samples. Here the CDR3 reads CASSTQGEAQPQHF. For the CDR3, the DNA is TGTGCCAGCAGCACTCAGGGGGAGGCTCAGCCCCAGCATTTT.